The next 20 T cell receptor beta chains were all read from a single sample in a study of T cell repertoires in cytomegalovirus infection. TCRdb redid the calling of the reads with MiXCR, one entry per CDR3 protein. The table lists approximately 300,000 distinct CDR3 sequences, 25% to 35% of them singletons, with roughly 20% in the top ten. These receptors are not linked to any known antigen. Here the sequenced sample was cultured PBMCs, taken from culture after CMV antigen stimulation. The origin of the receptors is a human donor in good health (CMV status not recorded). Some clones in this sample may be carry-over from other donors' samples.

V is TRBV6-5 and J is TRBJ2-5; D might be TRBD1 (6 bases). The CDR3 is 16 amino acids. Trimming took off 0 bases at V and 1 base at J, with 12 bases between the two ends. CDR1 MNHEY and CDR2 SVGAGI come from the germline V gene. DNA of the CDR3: TGTGCCAGCAGTTACTCCCCCCCAGGGGTCCAAGAGACCCAGTACTTC. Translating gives CASSYSPPGVQETQYF.

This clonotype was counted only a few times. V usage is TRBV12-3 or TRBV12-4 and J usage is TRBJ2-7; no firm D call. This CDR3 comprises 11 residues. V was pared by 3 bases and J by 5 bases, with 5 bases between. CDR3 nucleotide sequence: TGTGCCAGCAGTTTGAAGAACGAGCAGTACTTC. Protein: CASSLKNEQYF.

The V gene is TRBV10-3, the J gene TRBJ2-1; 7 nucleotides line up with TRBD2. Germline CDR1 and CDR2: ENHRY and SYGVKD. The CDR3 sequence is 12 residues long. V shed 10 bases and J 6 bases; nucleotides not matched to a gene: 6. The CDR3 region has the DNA TGTGCCACGGCTAGCGGTCCCAATGAGCAGTTCTTC. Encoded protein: CATASGPNEQFF.

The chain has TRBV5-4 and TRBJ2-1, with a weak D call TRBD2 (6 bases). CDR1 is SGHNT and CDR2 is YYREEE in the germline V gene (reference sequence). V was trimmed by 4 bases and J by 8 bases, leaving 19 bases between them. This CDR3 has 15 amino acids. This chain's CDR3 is CASSLPGRGWDEQFF. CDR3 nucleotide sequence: TGTGCCAGCAGCCTCCCGGGGCGGGGCTGGGATGAGCAGTTCTTC.

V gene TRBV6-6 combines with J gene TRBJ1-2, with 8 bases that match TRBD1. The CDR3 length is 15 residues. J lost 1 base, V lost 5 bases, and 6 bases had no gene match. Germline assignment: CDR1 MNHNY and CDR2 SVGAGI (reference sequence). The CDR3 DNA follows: TGTGCCAGCAGTAAACCGGGACAGGATAACTATGGCTACACCTTC. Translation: CASSKPGQDNYGYTF.

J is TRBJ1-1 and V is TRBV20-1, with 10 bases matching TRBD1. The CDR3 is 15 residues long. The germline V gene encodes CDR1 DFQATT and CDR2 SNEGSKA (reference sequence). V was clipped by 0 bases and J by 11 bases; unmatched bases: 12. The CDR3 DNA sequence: TGCAGTGCTAGAGAGACCCCCGGGACAGGGGCTCCGGCTTTCTTT. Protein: CSARETPGTGAPAFF.

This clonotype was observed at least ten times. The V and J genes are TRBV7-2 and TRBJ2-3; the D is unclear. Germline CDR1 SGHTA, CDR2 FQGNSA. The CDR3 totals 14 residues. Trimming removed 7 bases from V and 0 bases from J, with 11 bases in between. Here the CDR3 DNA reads TGTGCCAGCACCCTAACGGTTAGCACAGATACGCAGTATTTT. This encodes CASTLTVSTDTQYF.

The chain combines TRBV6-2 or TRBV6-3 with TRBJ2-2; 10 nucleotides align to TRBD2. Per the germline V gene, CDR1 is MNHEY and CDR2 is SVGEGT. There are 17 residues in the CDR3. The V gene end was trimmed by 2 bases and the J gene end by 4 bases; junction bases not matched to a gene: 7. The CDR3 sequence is CASSYRLAGPATGELFF. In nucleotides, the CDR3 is TGTGCCAGCAGTTACCGACTAGCGGGCCCCGCCACCGGGGAGCTGTTTTTT.

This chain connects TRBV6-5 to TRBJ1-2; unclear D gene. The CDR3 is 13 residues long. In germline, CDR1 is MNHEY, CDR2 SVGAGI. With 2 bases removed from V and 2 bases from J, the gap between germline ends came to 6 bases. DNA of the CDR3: TGTGCCAGCAGTTACACAGTGAACTATGGCTACACCTTC. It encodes CASSYTVNYGYTF.

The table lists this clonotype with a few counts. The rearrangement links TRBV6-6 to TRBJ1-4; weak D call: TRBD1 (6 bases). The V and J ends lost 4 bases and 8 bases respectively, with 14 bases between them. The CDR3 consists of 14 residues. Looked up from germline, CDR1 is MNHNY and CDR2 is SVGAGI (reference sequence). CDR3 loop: CASSLEGEGEKLFF. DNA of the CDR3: TGTGCCAGCAGTTTAGAGGGGGAAGGCGAAAAACTGTTTTTT.

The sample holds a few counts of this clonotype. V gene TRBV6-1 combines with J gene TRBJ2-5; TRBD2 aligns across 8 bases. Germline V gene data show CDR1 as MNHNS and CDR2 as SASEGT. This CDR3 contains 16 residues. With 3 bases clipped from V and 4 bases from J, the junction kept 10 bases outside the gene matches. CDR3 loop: CASSDRIGGAGETQYF. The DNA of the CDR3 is TGTGCCAGCAGTGACAGAATCGGGGGGGCCGGAGAGACCCAGTACTTC.

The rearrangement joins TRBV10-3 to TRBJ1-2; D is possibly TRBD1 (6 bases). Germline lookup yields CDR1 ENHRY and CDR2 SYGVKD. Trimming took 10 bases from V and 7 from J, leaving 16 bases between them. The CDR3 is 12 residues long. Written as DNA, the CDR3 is TGTGCCACCAAGGAACAGGGTGGTGGCTACACCTTC. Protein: CATKEQGGGYTF.

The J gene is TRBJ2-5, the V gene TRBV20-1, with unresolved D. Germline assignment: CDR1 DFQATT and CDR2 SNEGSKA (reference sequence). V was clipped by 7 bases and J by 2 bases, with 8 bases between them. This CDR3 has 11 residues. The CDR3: CSGTDQETQYF. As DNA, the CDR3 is TGCAGTGGCACCGATCAAGAGACCCAGTACTTC.

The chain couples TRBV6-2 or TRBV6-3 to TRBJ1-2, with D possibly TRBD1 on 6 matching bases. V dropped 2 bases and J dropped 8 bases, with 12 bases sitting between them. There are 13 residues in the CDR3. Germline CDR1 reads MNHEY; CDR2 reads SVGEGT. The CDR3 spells CASSYGERGGYTF. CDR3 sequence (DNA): TGTGCCAGCAGTTACGGGGAGAGGGGGGGCTACACCTTC.

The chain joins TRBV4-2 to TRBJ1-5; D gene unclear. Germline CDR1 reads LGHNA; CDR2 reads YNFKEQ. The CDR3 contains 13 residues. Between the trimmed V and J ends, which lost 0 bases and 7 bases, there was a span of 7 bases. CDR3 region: CASSQELWQPQHF. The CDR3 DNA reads TGTGCCAGCAGCCAAGAGTTGTGGCAGCCCCAGCATTTT.

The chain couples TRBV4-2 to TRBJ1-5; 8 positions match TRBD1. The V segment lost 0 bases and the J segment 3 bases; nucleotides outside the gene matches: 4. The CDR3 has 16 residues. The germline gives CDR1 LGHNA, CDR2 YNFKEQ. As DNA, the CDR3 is TGTGCCAGCAGCCAAGAACCGGACAGGGACAATCAGCCCCAGCATTTT. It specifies CASSQEPDRDNQPQHF.

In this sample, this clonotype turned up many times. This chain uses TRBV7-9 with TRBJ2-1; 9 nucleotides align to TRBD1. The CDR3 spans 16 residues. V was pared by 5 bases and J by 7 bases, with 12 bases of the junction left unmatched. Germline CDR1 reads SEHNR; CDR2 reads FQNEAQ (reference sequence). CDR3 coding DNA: TGTGCCAGCAGCCCCCAGGGACAGGGTCTGGGGAATGAGCAGTTCTTC. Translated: CASSPQGQGLGNEQFF.

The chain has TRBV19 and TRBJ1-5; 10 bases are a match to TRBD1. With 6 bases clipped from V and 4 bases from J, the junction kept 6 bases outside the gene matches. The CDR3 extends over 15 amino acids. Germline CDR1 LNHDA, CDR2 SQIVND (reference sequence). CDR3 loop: CASSTDRGENQPQHF. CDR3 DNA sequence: TGTGCCAGTAGCACGGACAGGGGGGAGAATCAGCCCCAGCATTTT.

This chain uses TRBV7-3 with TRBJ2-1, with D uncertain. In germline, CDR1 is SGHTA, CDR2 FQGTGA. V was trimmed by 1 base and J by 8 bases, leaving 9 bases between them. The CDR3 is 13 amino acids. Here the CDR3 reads CASSLMSPHEQFF. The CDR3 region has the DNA TGTGCCAGCAGCTTAATGTCTCCCCATGAGCAGTTCTTC. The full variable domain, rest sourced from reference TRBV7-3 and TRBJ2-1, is GAGVSQTPSNKVTEKGKYVELRCDPISGHTALYWYRQSLGQGPEFLIYFQGTGAADDSGLPNDRFFAVRPEGSVSTLKIQRTERGDSAVYLCASSLMSPHEQFFGPGTRLTVL.

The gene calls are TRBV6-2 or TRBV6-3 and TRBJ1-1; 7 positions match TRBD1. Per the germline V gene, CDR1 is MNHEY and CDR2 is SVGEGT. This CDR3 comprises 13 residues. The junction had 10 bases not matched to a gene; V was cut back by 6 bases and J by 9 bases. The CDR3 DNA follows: TGTGCCAGCAGGACAACAGGGGAGGCGAAAGCTTTCTTT. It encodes CASRTTGEAKAFF.